The 3 T cell receptor beta chains listed next were all sequenced from one sample in a study of cytomegalovirus exposure and HLA in healthy donors. Primers for the PCR totalled 60 Vbeta and 13 Jbeta. Produced via immunoSEQ multiplex PCR; TCRdb's table is partial and in-frame only. The table shows approximately 140,000 clones, with more than 60% occurring only once. The source material was PBMCs. Receptors were obtained from a man aged 40-55 years in good health and CMV-seronegative.

This clone was seen repeatedly, ten times or more. The chain couples TRBV11-2 to TRBJ2-7; TRBD1 matches 9 bases. The CDR3 totals 14 residues. Germline trimming cut 3 bases from V and 3 bases from J; bases unmatched to any gene: 3. The germline V gene encodes CDR1 SGHAT and CDR2 FQNNGV. CDR3 in DNA: TGTGCCAGCAGCTTTCGGGACAGGGTCTACGAGCAGTACTTC. It codes for CASSFRDRVYEQYF.

For the CDR3, the DNA is TGTGCCAGCAGCCCCACTTCCCGTGGGCGGGGGGAATTCTACGAGCAGTACTTC. Its protein product is CASSPTSRGRGEFYEQYF. The chain uses TRBV11-2 and TRBJ2-7, with TRBD2 matching 8 bases. V shed 5 bases, J shed 3 bases, and the junction held 18 bases outside the gene matches. The germline V gene has CDR1 SGHAT and CDR2 FQNNGV. The CDR3 length is 18 residues.

J is TRBJ1-3 and V is TRBV7-7; D is unresolved. The CDR3 loop spans 14 amino acids. Per the germline V gene, CDR1 is SSHAT and CDR2 is FNYEAQ (reference sequence). V was cut by 1 base and J by 1 base, with 5 bases left in between. CDR3 region: CASSLDISGNTIYF. In DNA, the CDR3 is TGTGCCAGCAGCTTAGATATATCTGGAAACACCATATATTTT.